The subject of this entry is one T cell receptor (beta chain). Its antigen remains unknown. The CDR3 length is 15 residues. V was pared by 5 bases and J by 0 bases, with 11 bases between. Per germline, CDR1 SGHTA and CDR2 FQGNSA. The data were taken from a study of T cell responses to AZD1222 COVID-19 vaccine. Study-wide results and caveats: Epitopes outside B.1.351 and B.1.1.7 mutated regions reportedly drew nearly half of spike TCRs. Seropositive AZD1222 recipients at baseline numbered only five or six.

The protocol was immunoSEQ multiplex PCR, while the TCRdb copy is restricted to in-frame clones and leaves out a portion. In the table there are about 120,000 clones, roughly 88% of which are singletons. Specimen: peripheral blood, collected on day 0 of AZD1222 vaccination. The rearrangement joins TRBV7-2 to TRBJ1-5; no firm D call. This clonotype originated in an adult in good health. CDR3 residues: CASSHIANSNQPQHF. CDR3 DNA sequence: TGTGCCAGCAGCCATATCGCGAATAGCAATCAGCCCCAGCATTTT.